These 27 T cell receptor beta chains share one sample of origin, sequenced in a study of molecular identifiers for immune sequencing clone quantification. One entry per CDR3 protein, called by TCRdb with MiXCR from the PCR reads. The repertoire has about 640,000 distinct CDR3 sequences, nearly 20% of them found once; the top ten carry about 0.9%. The specimen was naive CD8+ T cells from blood, with Jurkat cell RNA spiked in. Subset defined: FACS-sorted CD8+CD4-CCR7+CD45RA+ naive T cells. Receptor source: a human donor in good health. Some libraries in this study had Jurkat cell RNA spiked in.

This clonotype was seen ten or more times. This chain connects TRBV9 to TRBJ2-7; 10 bases map to TRBD2. The CDR3 contains 15 residues. Germline-derived CDR1 and CDR2 are SGDLS and YYNGEE. V trimming: 2 bases; J trimming: 4 bases; junction bases outside the gene matches: 6. Here the CDR3 DNA reads TGTGCCAGCAGCGTTACAGCGGGAGGGCAGTACGAGCAGTACTTC. Its protein is CASSVTAGGQYEQYF.

This sequence joins TRBV7-6 and TRBJ2-3; the D is unclear. In germline, CDR1 is SGHVS, CDR2 FNYEAQ. The CDR3 is 14 amino acids. Trimming pared 5 bases from V and 6 bases from J, leaving 15 bases between. The CDR3 here is CASSATGLRDTQYF. CDR3 DNA sequence: TGTGCCAGCAGCGCGACGGGCCTTCGGGATACGCAGTATTTT.

At least ten counts were recorded for this clonotype. The chain carries TRBV5-5 and TRBJ2-3, with 7 bases fitting TRBD2. The J segment lost 3 bases and the V segment lost 2 bases, leaving 12 bases of the junction unmatched. This CDR3 is 17 amino acids long. Germline CDR1 SGHKS, CDR2 YYEKEE (reference sequence). In nucleotides, the CDR3 is TGTGCCAGCAGCTTTTCCCCGAGACTAGCTCTTACAGATACGCAGTATTTT. This codes for CASSFSPRLALTDTQYF.

The table lists this clonotype with many counts. J is TRBJ2-7 and V is TRBV27, with 8 bases that match TRBD2. The CDR3 consists of 15 residues. With V trimmed by 3 bases and J by 3 bases, 7 bases remained unmatched. Germline V gene sequence: CDR1 MNHEY, CDR2 SMNVEV (reference sequence). The CDR3 sequence is CASSFTSGESYEQYF. CDR3 nucleotides: TGTGCCAGCAGTTTTACTAGCGGAGAAAGCTACGAGCAGTACTTC.

This clonotype was counted ten times or more. The V and J genes are TRBV20-1 and TRBJ1-4, with 9 bases aligning to TRBD1. CDR3 length: 15 residues. CDR1 is DFQATT, CDR2 SNEGSKA, per germline (reference sequence). Trimming took 0 bases from V and 6 from J; bases not matched to a gene: 5. The CDR3, as DNA: TGCAGTGCTAGAGATCCCCGACAGGGGGATGAAAAACTGTTTTTT. This translates into CSARDPRQGDEKLFF.

As for this clonotype: The junction and the germline gene differ at one end; a read error may be behind it. The chain links TRBV2 to TRBJ2-5, with a possible D match to TRBD2 (6 bases). The V gene's germline CDR1 is SNHLY and CDR2 FYNNEI. The CDR3 spans 16 residues. CDR3 sequence: CASSGGVRRVQGTQYF. In DNA form, the CDR3 reads TGTGCCAGCAGTGGGGGGGTAAGGAGGGTACAAGGGACCCAGTACTTC. Full variable domain (missing parts from reference TRBV2 and TRBJ2-5): EPEVTQTPSHQVTQMGQEVILRCVPISNHLYFYWYRQILGQKVEFLVSFYNNEISEKSEIFDDQFSVERPDGSNFTLKIRSTKLEDSAMYFCASSGGVRRVQGTQYFGPGTRLLVL.

This clonotype occurred many times. The rearrangement joins TRBV29-1 to TRBJ2-3, with 7 bases matching TRBD2. J gave up 2 bases and V 2 bases, and 7 bases lay outside the gene matches. CDR3 length: 15 amino acids. The V gene's germline CDR1 is SQVTM and CDR2 ANQGSEA. The CDR3 nucleotides are TGCAGCGTTGAACGCGGGGGATGGTACACAGATACGCAGTATTTT. This gives the protein CSVERGGWYTDTQYF.

This chain connects TRBV28 to TRBJ1-5; D unresolved. CDR3 length: 14 residues. V was cut by 5 bases and J by 3 bases, with 11 bases left in between. Germline CDR1 MDHEN, CDR2 SYDVKM. The CDR3 DNA follows: TGTGCCAGCAGTAAAAACTACCCCAATCAGCCCCAGCATTTT. It is translated as CASSKNYPNQPQHF.

This clonotype has ten or more counts. The chain uses TRBV5-1 and TRBJ2-7; D perhaps matches TRBD2 (6 bases). Germline assignment: CDR1 SGHRS and CDR2 YFSETQ. The CDR3 is 16 residues long. With 0 bases removed from V and 5 bases from J, the gap between germline ends came to 18 bases. The chain's CDR3 is CASSLAGLSEVHEQYF. The CDR3 DNA reads TGCGCCAGCAGCTTGGCGGGACTCTCGGAGGTCCACGAGCAGTACTTC.

This clonotype was counted between two and nine times. V usage is TRBV24-1 and J usage is TRBJ2-3, with TRBD2 matching over 11 bases. This CDR3 comprises 18 residues. Germline assignment: CDR1 KGHDR and CDR2 SFDVKD. V lost 1 base and J lost 1; bases outside the gene matches: 6. This CDR3 reads CATSDFSGRADGTDTQYF. The DNA for the CDR3 is TGTGCCACCAGTGATTTTAGCGGGAGGGCCGACGGCACAGATACGCAGTATTTT.

Concerning this clonotype itself: This could be a read error, since a much larger clone is one nucleotide away. The chain links TRBV4-1 to TRBJ2-7; 10 bases line up with TRBD2. The V gene's germline CDR1 is MGHRA and CDR2 YSYEKL. With 4 bases clipped from V and 2 bases from J, the junction kept 5 bases outside the gene matches. The CDR3 is 15 residues long. CDR3 coding DNA: TGCGCCAGCAGCCGGCTAGCGGGGGACCCCTACGAGCAGTACTTC. Translating it yields CASSRLAGDPYEQYF.

This clonotype has just a few counts. Just one base apart from a much larger clone, this may be a read error. V gene TRBV4-2 combines with J gene TRBJ2-7; a weak D match, TRBD1 (6 bases). Germline CDR1 and CDR2: LGHNA and YNFKEQ. The CDR3 runs to 15 residues. CDR3 in amino acids: CANSQEQGRYFEQYF. The CDR3 DNA is TGTGCCAACAGCCAAGAGCAGGGGAGATATTTCGAGCAGTACTTC.

A remark on this clonotype: A much larger clonotype is one base distant, so this may be a read error. The V and J genes are TRBV20-1 and TRBJ1-6; D remains unclear. Germline CDR1 DFQATT, CDR2 SNEGSKA (reference sequence). The germline V and J ends were trimmed by 1 base and 9 bases, with 31 bases remaining between them. There are 20 residues in the CDR3. CDR3 coding DNA: TGCAGTGCTAGAGGTCCGGGATGGAGTCAGATCAACGCTAATAGTTCACCCCTCCACTTT. This gives the protein CSARGPGWSQINANSSPLHF.

With regard to this clonotype: Since a much larger clone is just one base distant, this may be a read error. The V gene is TRBV24-1, the J gene TRBJ2-1; D is undetermined. Trimming took 3 bases from V and 0 from J, leaving 11 bases between them. CDR1 is KGHDR and CDR2 is SFDVKD in the germline V gene. The CDR3 length is 16 residues. The CDR3 region is CATSDRLPSSYNEQFF. In DNA form, the CDR3 reads TGTGCCACCAGTGATCGGCTCCCGAGCTCCTACAATGAGCAGTTCTTC.

This clonotype was counted a few times. The chain employs TRBV4-1 and TRBJ1-1, with a weak D call TRBD1 (6 bases). The V end lost 1 base, the J end lost 0 bases, and 9 bases lay between the germline ends. This CDR3 is built from 15 residues. Germline loops: CDR1 MGHRA, CDR2 YSYEKL. The CDR3 DNA sequence: TGCGCCAGCAGCCAAGTCTCAGGGGTGAACACTGAAGCTTTCTTT. Its protein product is CASSQVSGVNTEAFF.

This clonotype was seen at least ten times. V and J are TRBV7-9 and TRBJ2-1, with TRBD2 matching over 8 bases. With 7 bases clipped from V and 3 bases from J, the junction kept 8 bases outside the gene matches. Germline V CDR1 and CDR2: SEHNR, FQNEAQ (reference sequence). The CDR3 totals 15 residues. Written as DNA, the CDR3 is TGTGCCAGCACCAACGTCGGGGGGGACTACAATGAGCAGTTCTTC. It specifies CASTNVGGDYNEQFF. Drawing the rest from reference TRBV7-9 and TRBJ2-1, the complete variable domain is DTGVSQNPRHKITKRGQNVTFRCDPISEHNRLYWYRQTLGQGPEFLTYFQNEAQLEKSRLLSDRFSAERPKGSFSTLEIQRTEQGDSAMYLCASTNVGGDYNEQFFGPGTRLTVL.

This chain connects TRBV27 to TRBJ2-6; D gene ambiguous. Germline CDR1 is MNHEY and CDR2 is SMNVEV (reference sequence). V was clipped by 6 bases and J by 7 bases, with 22 bases between them. The CDR3 is 17 amino acids. The CDR3 bases are TGTGCCAGCAGCTCGTTTATACCAGGCGTCGGAGCCAACGTCCTGACTTTC. Amino acids: CASSSFIPGVGANVLTF.

The rearrangement links TRBV4-3 to TRBJ1-1; D gene uncertain. Germline CDR1 LGHNA, CDR2 YSLEER. V lost 3 bases and J 6 bases, leaving 17 bases between the germline ends. This CDR3 is 15 amino acids long. In nucleotides, the CDR3 is TGCGCCAGCAGCCAGCTGTCACGGGATGGCTCTGAAGCTTTCTTT. Translating it yields CASSQLSRDGSEAFF.

This chain links TRBV3-2 with TRBJ2-1. TRBV3-2 is recorded as a pseudogene. This CDR3 has 15 residues. This chain's CDR3 is CASSQVRGLYNEQFF. The CDR3 DNA follows: TGTGCCAGCAGCCAAGTACGGGGGCTCTACAATGAGCAGTTCTTC.

The sample holds many counts of this clonotype. The rearrangement links TRBV12-3 or TRBV12-4 to TRBJ2-6, with D tentatively TRBD1 or TRBD2 (5 bases each). V shed 5 bases and J shed 0 bases, with 14 bases lying between them. This CDR3 has 17 amino acids. CDR3 region: CASSTWTGRSGANVLTF. The CDR3 DNA reads as TGTGCCAGCAGTACCTGGACGGGGCGCTCTGGGGCCAACGTCCTGACTTTC.

As to this clonotype: This may stem from a read error, because a much larger clone lies one nucleotide away. The rearrangement joins TRBV7-9 to TRBJ2-7, with D hard to call. CDR3 length: 13 amino acids. CDR1 SEHNR and CDR2 FQNEAQ come from the germline V gene (reference sequence). This CDR3 is CASSPQASYERYF. For the CDR3, the DNA is TGTGCCAGCAGCCCTCAAGCCAGCTACGAGCGGTACTTC.

This clonotype was detected a few times. V gene TRBV6-5 combines with J gene TRBJ2-5; D might be TRBD2 (6 bases). CDR3 length equals 12 residues. Germline CDR1 MNHEY, CDR2 SVGAGI. V lost 10 bases and J 1 base, leaving 10 bases between the germline ends. In nucleotides, the CDR3 is TGTGCCACCGGGGGTTTCCAAGAGACCCAGTACTTC. Translation gives CATGGFQETQYF.

This clonotype was detected many times. The CDR3 protein is CASSTAKGQDRRYTEAFF. The CDR3 bases are TGTGCCAGCAGCACCGCCAAGGGCCAGGATCGTAGATACACTGAAGCTTTCTTT. V gene TRBV7-9 combines with J gene TRBJ1-1; D unclear. Trimming removed 5 bases at V and 3 bases at J, with 25 bases between. This CDR3 is built from 18 residues. The germline V gene encodes CDR1 SEHNR and CDR2 FQNEAQ (reference sequence).

A word on this clonotype: This may arise from a read error, as a much more abundant clone is one base away. The chain recombines TRBV2 with TRBJ2-2, with D perhaps TRBD2 (6 bases). The germline V gene has CDR1 SNHLY and CDR2 FYNNEI. The CDR3 spans 15 residues. The CDR3 region is CVSGGSRRFTGELFF. The CDR3 DNA is TGTGTCAGCGGAGGGAGTCGACGCTTCACCGGGGAGCTGTTTTTT.

In its sample, this clonotype was seen many times. The rearrangement links TRBV7-9 to TRBJ2-5; 10 nucleotides line up with TRBD2. V lost 2 bases, J lost 5 bases, and 8 bases stayed unmatched. Germline V gene data show CDR1 as SEHNR and CDR2 as FQNEAQ (reference sequence). The CDR3 is made up of 16 amino acids. The CDR3 sequence is CASSLPKRGGLETQYF. Written as DNA, the CDR3 is TGTGCCAGCAGCTTACCCAAGCGGGGGGGCCTTGAGACCCAGTACTTC. The full variable domain, rest sourced from reference TRBV7-9 and TRBJ2-5, is DTGVSQNPRHKITKRGQNVTFRCDPISEHNRLYWYRQTLGQGPEFLTYFQNEAQLEKSRLLSDRFSAERPKGSFSTLEIQRTEQGDSAMYLCASSLPKRGGLETQYFGPGTRLLVL.

This clonotype was counted at least ten times. The chain uses TRBV10-3 and TRBJ2-3; 8 bases agree with TRBD1. The junction had 4 bases not matched to a gene; V was cut back by 4 bases and J by 4 bases. From germline, CDR1 is ENHRY and CDR2 SYGVKD. CDR3 size: 14 residues. The CDR3 is CAISGTGSADTQYF. CDR3 bases: TGTGCCATCAGTGGGACAGGGTCGGCAGATACGCAGTATTTT.

The sample holds a few counts of this clonotype. The genes are TRBV10-2 and TRBJ1-6; TRBD1 agrees at 8 bases. The CDR3 has 15 residues. Per germline, CDR1 WSHSY and CDR2 SAAADI. The ends lost 7 bases at V and 9 bases at J; junction bases unmatched: 11. The CDR3: CASTQRTGWGSPLHF. The CDR3 bases are TGCGCCAGCACCCAGAGGACAGGGTGGGGTTCACCCCTCCACTTT.